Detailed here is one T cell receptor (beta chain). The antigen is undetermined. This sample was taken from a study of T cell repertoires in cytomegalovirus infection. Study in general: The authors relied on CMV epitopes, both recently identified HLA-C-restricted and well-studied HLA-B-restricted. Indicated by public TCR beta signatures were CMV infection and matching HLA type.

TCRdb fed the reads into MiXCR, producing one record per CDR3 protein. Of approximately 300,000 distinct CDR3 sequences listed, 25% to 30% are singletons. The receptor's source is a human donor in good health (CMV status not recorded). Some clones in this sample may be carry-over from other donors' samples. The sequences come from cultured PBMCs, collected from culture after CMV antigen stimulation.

This chain's CDR3 is CASSSPDEYEQYF. The DNA for the CDR3 is TGTGCCAGCAGCTCTCCGGATGAGTACGAGCAGTACTTC. The chain recombines TRBV7-2 with TRBJ2-7, with unresolved D. The length of the CDR3 is 13 residues. V dropped 4 bases and J dropped 4 bases, with 11 bases sitting between them. Germline CDR1 and CDR2: SGHTA and FQGNSA.